The 23 T cell receptor beta chains presented below share a single source sample, sequenced in a study of shared clonotypes between healthy human individuals (TCRdb year 2020). Library prep was done by the immunoSEQ multiplex PCR assay. TCRdb took this table from immuneACCESS and kept in-frame rearrangements with V and J called. Such tables lack part of the clones; where checked against another copy, unresolved V genes explain under half of the gap, and the rest is unexplained. This sample has fewer than 850,000 clones in its table, and roughly 96% of those were observed once. Clones ranked in the top ten supply under 0.25% of the sample. CD8 naive samples were obtained by positive selection for CCR7 among CD45RO-negative cells, yielding a CD45RA+CCR7+ population from which TemRA cells were excluded. What was sequenced was naive CD8+ T cells sorted from blood. The cell subset or site label for this specimen denotes: CD45RA+CCR7+. The receptors were sampled from a man in his thirties or forties in good health.

The V and J genes are TRBV30 and TRBJ1-1; 7 nucleotides match TRBD1. V dropped 4 bases and J dropped 4; count of bases not matched to a gene: 3. CDR3 size: 12 residues. Germline-derived CDR1 and CDR2 are GTSNPN and SVGIG (reference sequence). CDR3 nucleotide sequence: TGTGCCTGGAATCCAGGGGGCACTGAAGCTTTCTTT. Translating gives CAWNPGGTEAFF.

The V and J genes are TRBV29-1 and TRBJ2-7; TRBD1 matches at 11 bases. The CDR3 is 18 residues long. Germline CDR1 is SQVTM and CDR2 is ANQGSEA. The V gene end was trimmed by 1 base and the J gene end by 3 bases; junction bases not matched to a gene: 14. DNA for the CDR3: TGCAGCGTTGAAGGGGTTCATATCGGACAGGGGGCGATCTACGAGCAGTACTTC. It is translated as CSVEGVHIGQGAIYEQYF.

The chain combines TRBV5-1 with TRBJ1-2; D unclear. This CDR3 spans 14 amino acids. V lost 2 bases to trimming and J lost 0 bases, with 8 bases between them. The germline CDR1 and CDR2 sequences are SGHRS and YFSETQ. The CDR3 DNA is TGCGCCAGCAGCTTAGATGGAGCTAACTATGGCTACACCTTC. As protein: CASSLDGANYGYTF.

The chain joins TRBV11-2 to TRBJ2-7; D is unresolved. The germline V gene has CDR1 SGHAT and CDR2 FQNNGV. With 4 bases removed from V and 7 bases from J, the gap between germline ends came to 11 bases. This CDR3 is 12 amino acids long. CDR3 in amino acids: CASSSNYREQYF. CDR3 nucleotides: TGTGCCAGCAGCTCCAATTATAGAGAGCAGTACTTC. The entire variable domain, with the rest obtained from reference TRBV11-2 and TRBJ2-7, is as follows: EAGVAQSPRYKIIEKRQSVAFWCNPISGHATLYWYQQILGQGPKLLIQFQNNGVVDDSQLPKDRFSAERLKGVDSTLKIQPAKLEDSAVYLCASSSNYREQYFGPGTRLTVT.

The chain combines TRBV7-9 with TRBJ2-7, with D tentatively TRBD2 (5 bases). Per germline, CDR1 SEHNR and CDR2 FQNEAQ (reference sequence). Trimming removed 5 bases at V and 4 bases at J, with 18 bases between. The CDR3 is made up of 15 amino acids. The CDR3 nucleotides are TGTGCCAGCAGCCCTCCGGGATCGCGACGGTACGAGCAGTACTTC. Encoded protein: CASSPPGSRRYEQYF.

V and J are TRBV28 and TRBJ2-5; 15 bases match TRBD2. CDR1 and CDR2 (germline): MDHEN, SYDVKM. This CDR3 contains 17 residues. The V gene end was trimmed by 3 bases and the J gene end by 7 bases; junction bases not matched to a gene: 9. The CDR3 is CASSFRTSGRDRWTQYF. The CDR3 DNA reads as TGTGCCAGCAGTTTCCGGACTAGCGGGAGGGATAGGTGGACCCAGTACTTC.

The chain links TRBV10-3 to TRBJ2-5; 7 positions match TRBD1. The CDR3 is 14 residues long. In germline, CDR1 is ENHRY, CDR2 SYGVKD. V dropped 6 bases and J dropped 0; count of bases not matched to a gene: 4. Here the CDR3 reads CAIRPGQNQETQYF. Written as DNA, the CDR3 is TGTGCCATCAGACCGGGACAGAACCAAGAGACCCAGTACTTC.

CDR3 nucleotides: TGCGCCAGCAGCTTGGCCTTGGGGGAAGCCTACAATGAGCAGTTCTTC. Translating it yields CASSLALGEAYNEQFF. This sequence joins TRBV5-1 and TRBJ2-1; TRBD1 or TRBD2 may be the D gene (5 bases each). The CDR3 spans 16 residues. Germline assignment: CDR1 SGHRS and CDR2 YFSETQ. The ends were cut back, 0 bases at V and 2 bases at J, with 12 bases in the middle. Complete variable domain (other parts from reference TRBV5-1 and TRBJ2-1): KAGVTQTPRYLIKTRGQQVTLSCSPISGHRSVSWYQQTPGQGLQFLFEYFSETQRNKGNFPGRFSGRQFSNSRSEMNVSTLELGDSALYLCASSLALGEAYNEQFFGPGTRLTVL.

The chain joins TRBV9 to TRBJ2-1; 7 positions agree with TRBD1. J lost 8 bases, V lost 3 bases, and 11 bases had no gene match. Germline V CDR1 and CDR2: SGDLS, YYNGEE. The length of the CDR3 is 15 residues. The CDR3 sequence is CASSETTGIIDEQFF. The CDR3 nucleotides read TGTGCCAGCAGCGAAACGACAGGGATAATCGATGAGCAGTTCTTC.

CDR3 bases: TGTGCCAGCAGCGCCCGGACAGGGACTCAAGAGACCCAGTACTTC. Translating gives CASSARTGTQETQYF. This rearrangement joins TRBV11-3 to TRBJ2-5; TRBD1 matches 8 bases. There are 15 residues in the CDR3. V was pared by 5 bases and J by 2 bases, with 7 bases of the junction left unmatched. From germline, CDR1 is SGHNT and CDR2 YENEEA.

This clone was seen a single time. The V call is TRBV4-1, the J call TRBJ2-7; a weak D match, TRBD1 (6 bases). The V end was cut by 1 base, the J end by 3 bases, with 13 bases between. CDR1 is MGHRA, CDR2 YSYEKL, per germline. The CDR3 has 15 residues. The CDR3 sequence: CASSQGEGVNYEQYF. The CDR3 coding sequence is TGCGCCAGCAGCCAAGGTGAGGGGGTGAACTACGAGCAGTACTTC.

The chain has TRBV7-9 and TRBJ2-7; no definite D call. This CDR3 region has 16 residues. With 4 bases removed from V and 2 bases from J, the gap between germline ends came to 18 bases. Germline lookup yields CDR1 SEHNR and CDR2 FQNEAQ (reference sequence). The CDR3 is CASSSPPSRGAYEQYF. As DNA, the CDR3 is TGTGCCAGCAGCTCCCCTCCTTCTAGAGGAGCCTACGAGCAGTACTTC.

Remarks on this clone: In the same sample, other DNA sequences code for this CDR3. The chain recombines TRBV29-1 with TRBJ2-7; the D gene is possibly TRBD2 (5 bases). Between the trimmed V and J ends, which lost 4 bases and 3 bases, there was a span of 7 bases. Germline assignment: CDR1 SQVTM and CDR2 ANQGSEA. The CDR3 consists of 11 residues. The CDR3 loop reads CSVVSGYEQYF. The CDR3 bases are TGCAGCGTTGTCAGCGGCTACGAGCAGTACTTC.

The rearrangement uses TRBV27 and TRBJ2-2; tentative D call: TRBD2 (6 bases). Per the germline V gene, CDR1 is MNHEY and CDR2 is SMNVEV (reference sequence). Trimming pared 8 bases from V and 1 base from J, leaving 8 bases between. This CDR3 is built from 13 residues. The CDR3 region is CASGTVNTGELFF. The CDR3 nucleotides are TGTGCCAGCGGGACTGTGAACACCGGGGAGCTGTTTTTT.

Worth noting for this clone: At the DNA level, this CDR3 is encoded by other sequences in the same sample as well. This chain joins TRBV7-9 and TRBJ2-7; D remains ambiguous. Germline lookup yields CDR1 SEHNR and CDR2 FQNEAQ (reference sequence). CDR3 length equals 12 residues. Trimming took 4 bases from V and 2 from J, leaving 6 bases between them. In nucleotides, the CDR3 is TGTGCCAGCAGCTCAGACCCCTACGAGCAGTACTTC. It is translated as CASSSDPYEQYF.

The chain recombines TRBV4-1 with TRBJ2-1; tentative D call: TRBD2 (5 bases). The germline CDR1 and CDR2 sequences are MGHRA and YSYEKL. V lost 6 bases and J 10 bases, leaving 22 bases between the germline ends. This CDR3 region has 15 residues. CDR3 bases: TGCGCCAGCAGGGAATCACTAGTAGGGAACCCAGAGCAGTTCTTC. This codes for CASRESLVGNPEQFF.

This rearrangement joins TRBV14 to TRBJ2-1; D tentatively reads TRBD1 or TRBD2 (7 bases each). Trimming pared 1 base from V and 9 bases from J, leaving 22 bases between. This CDR3 region has 17 residues. The germline CDR1 and CDR2 sequences are SGHDN and FVKESK. CDR3 nucleotides: TGTGCCAGCAGCCAAGGCCCAGGGGGGAGGGCTTATCTTGAGCAGTTCTTC. This encodes CASSQGPGGRAYLEQFF.

This chain joins TRBV7-8 and TRBJ1-1, with D unresolved. The V gene lost 5 bases and the J gene lost 1 base, with 5 bases spanning the gap. This CDR3 contains 12 residues. CDR1 is SGHVS, CDR2 FQNEAQ, per germline. The CDR3 coding sequence is TGTGCCAGCAGCCCTCAGAACACTGAAGCTTTCTTT. Amino acid sequence: CASSPQNTEAFF.

The rearrangement uses TRBV7-6 and TRBJ1-3; D perhaps matches TRBD1 (6 bases). Germline V CDR1 and CDR2: SGHVS, FNYEAQ. The ends were cut back, 5 bases at V and 0 bases at J, with 11 bases in the middle. There are 15 residues in the CDR3. The CDR3 loop is CASSDRTVSGNTIYF. CDR3 DNA: TGTGCCAGCAGCGATCGGACAGTCTCTGGAAACACCATATATTTT. Full variable domain (outside the CDR3, taken from reference TRBV7-6 and TRBJ1-3): GAGVSQSPRYKVTKRGQDVALRCDPISGHVSLYWYRQALGQGPEFLTYFNYEAQQDKSGLPNDRFSAERPEGSISTLTIQRTEQRDSAMYRCASSDRTVSGNTIYFGEGSWLTVV.

The rearrangement links TRBV27 to TRBJ2-7; 7 nucleotides agree with TRBD2. Germline V gene data show CDR1 as MNHEY and CDR2 as SMNVEV (reference sequence). The V gene end was trimmed by 6 bases and the J gene end by 9 bases; junction bases not matched to a gene: 17. This CDR3 has 15 amino acids. CDR3 in DNA: TGTGCCAGCAGGCCCCGGGACTACCCCACTACGAGGCAGTACTTC. Protein: CASRPRDYPTTRQYF.

This chain uses TRBV2 with TRBJ1-5; 8 positions agree with TRBD1. V lost 6 bases to trimming and J lost 5 bases; unmatched junction nucleotides: 9. The CDR3 runs 15 residues. The germline gives CDR1 SNHLY, CDR2 FYNNEI. In DNA form, the CDR3 reads TGTGCCAGCAGGGTCCGGGACAGGCTCGATCAGCCCCAGCATTTT. It translates to CASRVRDRLDQPQHF.

The chain has TRBV10-1 and TRBJ1-5; TRBD1 aligns across 10 bases. J gave up 6 bases and V 6 bases, and 11 bases lay outside the gene matches. Per the germline V gene, CDR1 is WNHNN and CDR2 is SYGVQD (reference sequence). This CDR3 spans 16 amino acids. The chain's CDR3 is CASRDDRGHDTQPQHF. The DNA of the CDR3 is TGCGCCAGCAGAGACGACAGGGGGCATGATACTCAGCCCCAGCATTTT.

This chain links TRBV11-3 with TRBJ2-5; 7 bases align to TRBD2. Germline trimming cut 5 bases from V and 2 bases from J; bases unmatched to any gene: 5. The CDR3 has 14 residues. The germline V gene has CDR1 SGHNT and CDR2 YENEEA. The CDR3 DNA reads as TGTGCCAGCAGCAAGCGGGACTCACAAGAGACCCAGTACTTC. Translating gives CASSKRDSQETQYF.